This TCR beta chain derives from a study of T cell changes during pregnancy in multiple sclerosis. The method was immunoSEQ multiplex PCR; TCRdb's version includes in-frame clones alone and lacks a portion of them. The sample has roughly 60,000 clones, about nine tenths seen once; the top ten hold more than 1.2%. This clone has only one observation. The sequence was collected from a female donor with multiple sclerosis, enrolled in a pregnancy study. This sample comprised peripheral blood, obtained in the second trimester of pregnancy.

DNA of the CDR3: TGTGCCAGCAACAGACAGGGACAGAAGAATGAAAAACTGTTTTTT. It codes for CASNRQGQKNEKLFF. This chain uses TRBV6-5 with TRBJ1-4, with TRBD1 matching 7 bases. The CDR3 has 15 residues. J was trimmed by 5 bases and V by 7 bases; bases with no gene match: 10. Germline-derived CDR1 and CDR2 are MNHEY and SVGAGI.